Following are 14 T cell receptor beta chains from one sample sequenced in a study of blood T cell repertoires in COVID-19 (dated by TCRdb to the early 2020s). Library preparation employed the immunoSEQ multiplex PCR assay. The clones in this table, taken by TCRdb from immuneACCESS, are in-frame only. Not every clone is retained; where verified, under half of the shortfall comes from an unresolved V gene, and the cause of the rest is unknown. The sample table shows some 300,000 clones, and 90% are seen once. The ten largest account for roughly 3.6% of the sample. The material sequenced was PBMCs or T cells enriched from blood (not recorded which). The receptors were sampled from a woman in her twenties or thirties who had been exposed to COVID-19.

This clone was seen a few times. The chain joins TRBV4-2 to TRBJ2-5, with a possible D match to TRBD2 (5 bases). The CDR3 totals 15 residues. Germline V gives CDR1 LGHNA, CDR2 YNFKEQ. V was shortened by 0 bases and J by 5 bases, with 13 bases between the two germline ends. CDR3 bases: TGTGCCAGCAGCCAAGACGGGAATCAGAGGGAGACCCAGTACTTC. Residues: CASSQDGNQRETQYF.

The CDR3 reads CASSQDPGQAYEQYF. In DNA, the CDR3 is TGTGCCAGCAGCCAAGATCCAGGACAGGCCTACGAGCAGTACTTC. J is TRBJ2-7 and V is TRBV3-1 (or the pseudogene TRBV3-2), with TRBD1 matching 7 bases. This CDR3 region has 15 residues. Germline V gene lookup returns CDR1 LGHDT and CDR2 YNNKEL (reference sequence). V dropped 0 bases and J dropped 2; count of bases not matched to a gene: 4.

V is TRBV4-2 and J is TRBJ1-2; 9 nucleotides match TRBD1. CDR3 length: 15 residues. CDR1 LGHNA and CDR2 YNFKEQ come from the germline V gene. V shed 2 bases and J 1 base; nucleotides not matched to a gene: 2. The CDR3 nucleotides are TGTGCCAGCAGCCAAATGGGACAGGGTAACTATGGCTACACCTTC. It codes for CASSQMGQGNYGYTF.

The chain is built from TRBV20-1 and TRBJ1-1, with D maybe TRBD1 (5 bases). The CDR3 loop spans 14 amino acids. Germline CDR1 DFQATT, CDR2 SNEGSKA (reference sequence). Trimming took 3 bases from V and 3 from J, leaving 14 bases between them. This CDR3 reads CSASVSQGDTEAFF. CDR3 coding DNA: TGCAGTGCTAGTGTTTCCCAAGGGGACACTGAAGCTTTCTTT.

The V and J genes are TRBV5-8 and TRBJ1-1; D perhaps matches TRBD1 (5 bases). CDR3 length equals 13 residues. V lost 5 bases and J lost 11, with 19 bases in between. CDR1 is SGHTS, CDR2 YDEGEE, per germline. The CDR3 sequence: CASSIDSPKDAFF. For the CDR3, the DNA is TGTGCCAGCAGTATAGACAGCCCCAAAGACGCTTTCTTT.

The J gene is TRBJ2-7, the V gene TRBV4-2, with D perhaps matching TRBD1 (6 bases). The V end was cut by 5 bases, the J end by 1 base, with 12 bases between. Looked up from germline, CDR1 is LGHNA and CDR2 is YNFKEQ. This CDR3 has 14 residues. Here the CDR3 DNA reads TGTGCCAGCAGCGGCCGGGACAAGTCCTACGAGCAGTACTTC. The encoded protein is CASSGRDKSYEQYF.

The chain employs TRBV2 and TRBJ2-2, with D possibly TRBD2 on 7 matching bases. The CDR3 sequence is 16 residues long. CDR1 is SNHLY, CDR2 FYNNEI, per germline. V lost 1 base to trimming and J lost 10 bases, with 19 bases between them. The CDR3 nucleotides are TGTGCCAGCAGTGAAGGCCTGTTGGGGGGGCTTGAGGAGCTGTTTTTT. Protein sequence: CASSEGLLGGLEELFF.

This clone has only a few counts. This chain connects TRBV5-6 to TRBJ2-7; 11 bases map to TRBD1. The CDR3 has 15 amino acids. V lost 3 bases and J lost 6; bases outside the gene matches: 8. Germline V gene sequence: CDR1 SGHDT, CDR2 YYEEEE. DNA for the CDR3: TGTGCCAGCAGCTCAAGCCCGGGACAGGGGGGCGAGCAGTACTTC. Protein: CASSSSPGQGGEQYF. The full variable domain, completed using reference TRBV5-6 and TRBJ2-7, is DAGVTQSPTHLIKTRGQQVTLRCSPKSGHDTVSWYQQALGQGPQFIFQYYEEEERQRGNFPDRFSGHQFPNYSSELNVNALLLGDSALYLCASSSSPGQGGEQYFGPGTRLTVT.

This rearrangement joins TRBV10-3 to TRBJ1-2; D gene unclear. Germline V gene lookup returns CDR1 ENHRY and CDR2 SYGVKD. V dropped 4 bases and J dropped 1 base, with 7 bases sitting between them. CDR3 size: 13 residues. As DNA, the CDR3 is TGTGCCATCAGTGGTGTAGATAACTATGGCTACACCTTC. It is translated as CAISGVDNYGYTF.

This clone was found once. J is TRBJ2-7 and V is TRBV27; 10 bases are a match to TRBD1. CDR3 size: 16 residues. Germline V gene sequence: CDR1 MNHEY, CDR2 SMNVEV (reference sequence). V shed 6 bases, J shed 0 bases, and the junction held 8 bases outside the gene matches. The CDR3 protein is CASRRQGAESSYEQYF. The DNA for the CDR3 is TGTGCCAGCAGGAGACAGGGGGCCGAAAGCTCCTACGAGCAGTACTTC.

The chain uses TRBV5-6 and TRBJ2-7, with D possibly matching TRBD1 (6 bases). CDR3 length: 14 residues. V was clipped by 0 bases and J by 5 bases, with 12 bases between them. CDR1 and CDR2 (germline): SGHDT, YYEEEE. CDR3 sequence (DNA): TGTGCCAGCAGCTTGGGTTATGGGGGCCACGAGCAGTACTTC. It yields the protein CASSLGYGGHEQYF.

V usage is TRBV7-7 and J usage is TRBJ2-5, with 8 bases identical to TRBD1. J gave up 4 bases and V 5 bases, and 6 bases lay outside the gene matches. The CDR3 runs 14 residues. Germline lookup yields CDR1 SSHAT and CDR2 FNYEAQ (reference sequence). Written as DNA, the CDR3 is TGTGCCAGCAGCCCTGGGACAGGAGTAGAGACCCAGTACTTC. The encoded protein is CASSPGTGVETQYF.

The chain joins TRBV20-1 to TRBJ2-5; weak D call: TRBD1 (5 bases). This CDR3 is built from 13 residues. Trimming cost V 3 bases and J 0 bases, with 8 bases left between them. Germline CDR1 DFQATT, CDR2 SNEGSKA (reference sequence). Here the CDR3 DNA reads TGCAGTGCTAGTGACAGTAACCAAGAGACCCAGTACTTC. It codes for CSASDSNQETQYF.

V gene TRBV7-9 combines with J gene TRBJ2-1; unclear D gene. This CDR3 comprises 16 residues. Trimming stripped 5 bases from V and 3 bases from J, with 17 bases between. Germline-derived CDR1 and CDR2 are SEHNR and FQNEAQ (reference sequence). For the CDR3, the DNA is TGTGCCAGCAGCCACCGCGGCCGTTCGGGCTACAATGAGCAGTTCTTC. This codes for CASSHRGRSGYNEQFF. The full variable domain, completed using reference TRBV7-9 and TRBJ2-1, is DTGVSQNPRHKITKRGQNVTFRCDPISEHNRLYWYRQTLGQGPEFLTYFQNEAQLEKSRLLSDRFSAERPKGSFSTLEIQRTEQGDSAMYLCASSHRGRSGYNEQFFGPGTRLTVL.